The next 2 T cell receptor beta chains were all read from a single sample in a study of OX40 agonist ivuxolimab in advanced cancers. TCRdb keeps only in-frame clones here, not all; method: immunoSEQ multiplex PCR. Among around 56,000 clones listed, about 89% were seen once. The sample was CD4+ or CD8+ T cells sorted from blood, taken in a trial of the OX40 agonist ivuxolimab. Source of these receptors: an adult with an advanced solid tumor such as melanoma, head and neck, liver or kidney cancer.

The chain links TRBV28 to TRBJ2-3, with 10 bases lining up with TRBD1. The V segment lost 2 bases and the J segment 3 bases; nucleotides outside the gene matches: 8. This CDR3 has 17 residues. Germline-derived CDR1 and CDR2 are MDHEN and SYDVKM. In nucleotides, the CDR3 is TGTGCCAGCAGTTTACTCCGGGACAGGGGTGGGACAGATACGCAGTATTTT. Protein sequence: CASSLLRDRGGTDTQYF.

The DNA of the CDR3 is TGTGCCAGCAGTAGCGGGAGTGGCTTCGGGGAGCTGTTTTTT. Amino acids: CASSSGSGFGELFF. The chain couples TRBV6-4 to TRBJ2-2, with TRBD2 identical over 8 bases. CDR3 length equals 14 residues. Germline V gene lookup returns CDR1 MRHNA and CDR2 SNTAGT. Germline trimming cut 5 bases from V and 7 bases from J; bases unmatched to any gene: 6.